This T cell receptor (beta chain) appears in the sequencing data of a study of shared clonotypes between healthy human individuals (dated by TCRdb to 2020 to 2021). With regard to the full study: Three men and a couple of women, aged 18 to 49 years, made up the cohort. Per donor, three plates each were used for CD4 naive and CD4 memory, two for CD8 naive, and one for CD8 memory. Blood TCR repertoires of a handful of healthy adults were deeply sequenced to estimate repertoire size and the extent of clonotype sharing between individuals. To increase sequencing depth and limit assay-specific biases, TCR repertoire library preparation and sequencing were carried out by different laboratories using diverse techniques. Between about 0.94 and 8.9 billion PBMCs per donor were obtained by leukapheresis. The full study reports these points: Because the study included a small number of donors, the genetic and exposure-history diversity represented was limited. Even with the large sequencing depth, rarefaction of the sorted-subset datasets indicated that sequencing was incomplete. When a few donors were compared, the shared fraction of clonotypes was 5% to 6.5% for naive CD4, 3.5% for naive CD8, more than 2% for memory CD4, and 0.4% for memory CD8. Based on pairwise subsampling, the degree of clonotype sharing among donors was expected to be affected by sequencing depth. Sampling was restricted to blood, and TCR repertoires in tissue are likely to differ from TCR repertoires in blood. Compared with non-shared clonotypes, the clonotypes found in all four sorted-subset donors had higher generation probabilities. Naive subsets generally had larger estimated clonotype richness than memory subsets.

Using the deep immunoSEQ assay, TCR CDR3 regions were amplified from genomic DNA by multiplex PCR. Genomic DNA extracted from each cell subset was distributed evenly over all wells of several immunoSEQ 96-well plates, and each plate served as one replicate. For sorted subsets, each replicate PCR was loaded with 200 to 250 ng genomic DNA, equivalent to 30,000 or so T cell genomes. Purified libraries were measured with a Qubit 3.0 fluorometer, size-checked on a Bioanalyzer 2100, and measured again with the KAPA Library Quantification kit. Every immunoSEQ 96-well plate was sequenced on a dedicated single-read 150-cycle Illumina NextSeq 550 flow cell. As for how the authors treated the data: Because the immunoSEQ output included only junctional sequences and no quality scores, the filtering could not be the same as the filtering used for full-length reads. Sequences were annotated with PyIR, a Python wrapper for IgBLAST v1.9, using IMGT germline references to assign V/J genes and CDR3. Reads were removed for weak V/J assignments (E-value above 1e-6), missing CDR3, stop codons, out-of-frame junctions, or ambiguous translated residues. A V3J clonotype was defined by an identical inferred V gene, J gene, and CDR3 amino acid sequence. Percentage overlap between repertoires was calculated by dividing the number of shared unique clonotypes by the size of the smaller repertoire. RTK rarefaction, the Chao1 estimator, and Recon v2.1 estimates of unobserved clonotypes were used to assess repertoire richness. For all TCRbeta clonotypes obtained by the gDNA method from four donors, generation probabilities were computed with OLGA. Here the immuneACCESS table is served through TCRdb, limited to in-frame sequences with V and J called. Missing clones are a known gap in these copies; in checked studies unresolved V genes cover under half, and the rest lacks a known reason. Clone size and the V and J calls come from that table; the DNA yielded D and trimming. This sample comprises about 2,500,000 clones, roughly 92% of them detected only once. Of the sample, about 0.13% falls within the top ten clones.

In regard to this clone: Its recognized antigen is unknown. There are no base qualities to consult, and no much larger clone falls within one base.

Donors were healthy HIV-negative adults with no recently reported acute infections or vaccinations. Every donor was a Caucasian adult residing in Nashville, Tennessee, USA. Magnetic negative selection was used to enrich CD4+ T cells, after which naive cells were positively selected on CD45RA and the negative fraction became the memory subset. Blood was collected by leukapheresis, and PBMCs were isolated by Ficoll-Histopaque density gradient centrifugation and then cryopreserved in liquid nitrogen vapor phase. Analytical flow cytometry was used to check the purity and quantity of every magnetically sorted T cell population. Genomic DNA was isolated from every sorted fraction and measured by UV absorbance on a Nanodrop 2000c. The sample consisted of naive CD4+ T cells sorted from blood. The sample's cell subset or site label, in plain terms: CD45RA+ positively selected. This clonotype was obtained from a man younger than 30 in good health.

The DNA sequence is TGCGCCAGCAGCCTTCCGGAGGCAGTTGGGTTATCTGGAAACACCATATATTTT. This yields the protein CASSLPEAVGLSGNTIYF. The chain is assembled from TRBV4-1 and TRBJ1-3; the D gene lacks a confident call. Sequences MGHRA (CDR1) and YSYEKL (CDR2) are obtained from the germline V gene. The CDR3 starts with the cysteine, ends with the phenylalanine, and has 18 residues. Only the CDR3 part of the read is kept: 54 bases, read in frame from the first base. The V and J ends are trimmed by 4 bases and 1 base, leaving 20 bases between them.